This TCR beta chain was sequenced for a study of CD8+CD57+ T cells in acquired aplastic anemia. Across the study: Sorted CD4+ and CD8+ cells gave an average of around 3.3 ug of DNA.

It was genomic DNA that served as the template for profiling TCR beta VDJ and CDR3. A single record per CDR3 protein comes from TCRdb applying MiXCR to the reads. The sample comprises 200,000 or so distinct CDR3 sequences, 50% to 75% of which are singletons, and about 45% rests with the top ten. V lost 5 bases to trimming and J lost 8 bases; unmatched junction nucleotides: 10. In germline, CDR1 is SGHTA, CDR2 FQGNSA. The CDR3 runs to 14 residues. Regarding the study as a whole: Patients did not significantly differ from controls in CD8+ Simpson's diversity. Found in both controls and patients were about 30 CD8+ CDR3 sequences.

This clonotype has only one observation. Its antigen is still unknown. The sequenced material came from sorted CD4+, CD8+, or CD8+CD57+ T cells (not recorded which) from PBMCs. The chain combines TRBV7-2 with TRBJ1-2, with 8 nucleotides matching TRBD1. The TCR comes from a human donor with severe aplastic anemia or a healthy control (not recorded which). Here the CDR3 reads CASSLLPGQEGYTF. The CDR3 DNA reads TGTGCCAGCAGCCTGCTTCCGGGACAGGAGGGCTACACCTTC.